This T cell receptor (beta chain) emerged from a study of blood T cells in healthy people across ages. At the level of the study: Template switching recovered approximately one barcoded beta molecule for every two T cells. Study results and caveats: Since the PBMCs were unsorted, naive and antigen-experienced cells could not be conclusively compared.

For this clonotype: Its antigen is currently unknown. Sequence at one end of the junction differs from germline and may be a read error.

The germline V gene has CDR1 DFQATT and CDR2 SNEGSKA (reference sequence). The CDR3 consists of 12 residues. Then a second PCR, running about 7 to 11 cycles, was carried out with a sample-barcoded 5' primer and a J-beta primer mix. One entry per CDR3 protein, called by TCRdb with MiXCR from the 5' RACE reads. Among roughly 730,000 distinct CDR3 sequences listed, more than 50% were seen once. The sequence derives from a man between 40 and 49 years old in good health. What was sequenced was blood. V gene TRBV20-1 combines with J gene TRBJ2-3, with 8 bases matching TRBD1. The CDR3 coding sequence is TGCAGTGCTACTCGGGGACAGGATACGCGGTATTTT. Its protein product is CSATRGQDTRYF.